This record covers a single T cell receptor beta chain. At least ten counts were recorded for this clonotype. Its binding antigen is unknown. No qualities accompany the bases; no much larger clone lies one base away. This sample was included in a study of T cells in Graves' hyperthyroidism and ophthalmopathy (dated 2019 in TCRdb). Background for the entire study: Peripheral blood samples were taken at the time of initial diagnosis, prior to any treatment. To identify distinguishing TCR V-J signatures, a discovery cohort of about 100 patients was used, comprising 40 to 45 with Graves' ophthalmopathy and some 60 with stable Graves' hyperthyroidism. The roughly 100 discovery patients were divided at random into training and test sets in a 7:3 ratio. Whether ophthalmopathy could be predicted prospectively was tested in an independent validation cohort made up of about 18 hyperthyroidism patients plus 17 patients who later progressed to ophthalmopathy. The study also compared thyroid tissue and blood T-cell repertoires from several Graves' hyperthyroidism patients. According to the paper, TCR Vbeta CDR3 sequencing was carried out on approximately 140 peripheral blood samples, which came from fewer than 50 ophthalmopathy, 75 or so hyperthyroidism and roughly 17 progressor patients. After sampling, hyperthyroidism patients received methimazole starting at 30 mg daily, and ophthalmopathy patients received high-dose intravenous methylprednisolone. The study at large found these results: In validation, the model predicted progression to ophthalmopathy a median of 6.5 months before onset, with over 60% sensitivity and 72.22% specificity. A 13 V-J signature model separated ophthalmopathy from stable hyperthyroidism, with 87.88% sensitivity and 81% to 83% specificity in cross-validation and 80%/75% in testing. No statistical method was used to set the sample size in advance, and investigators knew the group allocation. Blood samples also contained most of the expanded thyroid clonotypes (frequency above 0.001), which suggests that blood repertoires may reflect thyroid immune responses.

The TCR beta CDR3 regions were amplified from RNA transcripts. The first round of RT-PCR for the TCR CDR3 was performed with the HTBI primer set and the Qiagen OneStep RT-PCR kit. A second multiplex PCR round built the libraries, followed by size selection and purification. The libraries were sequenced on an Illumina HiSeq2000 using paired-end 100 bp reads. The study's processing was this. SOAPnuke was used to process the raw data, throwing out any read that contained adapters or uncalled bases, had a mean Phred below 15, or lacked an exact constant-primer or identifier match. High-quality paired reads were merged with COPE v1.2.5, and unique nucleotide sequences were defined as clonotypes. MiTCR v1.1 was used to align the clonotypes against IMGT TRBV, TRBD and TRBJ reference segments. Analysis was restricted to V-J combinations with a frequency above 0.0001, which covered roughly 99% of repertoires. The TCS score was defined as the ratio of F50 (clonal expansion) to E x V (chaos), calculated using BLOSUM62-based TCRdist between CDR3 peptides within each V-J. Welch's t-statistics and random forest reduced approximately 520 V-J features to 13, which were used in a naive Bayes classifier (R e1071). TCRdb reran the public reads through fastp at Q25 and MiXCR, keeping productive beta chains. CDR3 protein sequences are deduplicated, and each keeps its most common genes and DNA. For this entry, the V and J calls and clone size follow TCRdb and not the study's own pipeline. For this sample there are around 350,000 distinct CDR3 sequences; 15% to 20% appear just once. 3.5% to 4% of the sample is held by the ten biggest clonotypes.

Stable Graves' hyperthyroidism was defined as no progression to ophthalmopathy during 18 months of follow-up. Hyperthyroidism patients were aged 18 to 65 years and newly diagnosed, with disease duration of less than 2 months. The study excluded patients with uncontrolled infections, other autoimmune diseases, pregnancy or lactation. Diagnoses were established on the basis of clinical symptoms, serum thyroxine and TRAb, thyroid ultrasound, and orbital computed tomography. PBMCs were isolated from about 9.2 ml of fresh peripheral blood by Ficoll-Paque density gradient centrifugation. Trizol reagent was used to extract total RNA, and RNA quality was then checked on an Agilent 2100 Bioanalyzer. For this chain, trimming is 7 bases at the V end and 4 bases at the J end, and the number of junction bases without a gene match is 10. CDR1 and CDR2 (MNHNS, SASEGT) derive from the germline V gene. The CDR3 runs 15 residues from the cysteine to the phenylalanine. Only CDR3 DNA remains: 45 bases, in frame from the first base.

The chain is assembled from TRBV6-1 and TRBJ1-5, and 7 junction bases match TRBD1. This TCR was recovered from a young woman with Graves' hyperthyroidism. Sequenced material: blood. The DNA sequence follows: TGTGCCAGCACCACGGACAGGTGGGGAAATCAGCCCCAGCATTTT. The resulting protein is CASTTDRWGNQPQHF.